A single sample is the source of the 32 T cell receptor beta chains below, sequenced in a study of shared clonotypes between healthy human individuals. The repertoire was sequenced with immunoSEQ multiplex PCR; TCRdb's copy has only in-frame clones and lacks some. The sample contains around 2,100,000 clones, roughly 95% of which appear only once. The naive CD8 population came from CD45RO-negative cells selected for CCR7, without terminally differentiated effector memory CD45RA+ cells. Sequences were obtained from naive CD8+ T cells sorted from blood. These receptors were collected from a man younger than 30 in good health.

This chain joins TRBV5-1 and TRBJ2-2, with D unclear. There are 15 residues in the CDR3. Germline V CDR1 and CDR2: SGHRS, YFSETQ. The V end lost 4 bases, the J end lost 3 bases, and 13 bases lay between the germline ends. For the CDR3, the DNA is TGCGCCAGCAGCCGGGCAGTTTTTGACACCGGGGAGCTGTTTTTT. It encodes CASSRAVFDTGELFF.

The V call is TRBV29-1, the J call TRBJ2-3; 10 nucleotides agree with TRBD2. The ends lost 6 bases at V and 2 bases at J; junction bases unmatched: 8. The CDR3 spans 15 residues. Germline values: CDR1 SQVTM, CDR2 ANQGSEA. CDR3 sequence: CSVVAGGPNTDTQYF. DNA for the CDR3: TGCAGCGTAGTAGCGGGGGGCCCTAACACAGATACGCAGTATTTT.

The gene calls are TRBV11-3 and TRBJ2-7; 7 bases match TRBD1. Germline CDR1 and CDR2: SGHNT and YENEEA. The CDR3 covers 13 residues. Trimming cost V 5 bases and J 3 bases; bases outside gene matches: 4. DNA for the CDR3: TGTGCCAGCAGCCCCTGGACAGGCTACGAGCAGTACTTC. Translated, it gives CASSPWTGYEQYF.

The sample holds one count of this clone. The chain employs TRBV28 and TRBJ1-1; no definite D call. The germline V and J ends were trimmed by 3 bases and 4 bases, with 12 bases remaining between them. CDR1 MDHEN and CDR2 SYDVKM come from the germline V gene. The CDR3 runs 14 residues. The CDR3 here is CASSFRGHFTEAFF. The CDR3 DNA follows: TGTGCCAGCAGTTTTAGAGGGCATTTCACTGAAGCTTTCTTT.

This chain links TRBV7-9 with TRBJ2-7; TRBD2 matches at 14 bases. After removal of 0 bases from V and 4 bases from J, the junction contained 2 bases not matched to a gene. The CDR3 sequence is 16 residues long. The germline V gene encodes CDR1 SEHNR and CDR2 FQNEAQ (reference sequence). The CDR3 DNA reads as TGTGCCAGCAGCTTAGCGGGACTAGCGGGAGAATACGAGCAGTACTTC. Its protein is CASSLAGLAGEYEQYF.

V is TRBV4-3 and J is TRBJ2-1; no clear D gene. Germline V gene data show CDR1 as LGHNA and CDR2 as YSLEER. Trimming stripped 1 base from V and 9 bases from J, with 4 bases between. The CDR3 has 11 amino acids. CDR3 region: CASSQGLEQFF. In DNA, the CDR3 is TGCGCCAGCAGCCAAGGGCTTGAGCAGTTCTTC.

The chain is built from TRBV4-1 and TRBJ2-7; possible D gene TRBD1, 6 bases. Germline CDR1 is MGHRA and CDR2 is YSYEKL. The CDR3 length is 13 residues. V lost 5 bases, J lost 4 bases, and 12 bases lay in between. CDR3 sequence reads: CASSAGQIYEQYF. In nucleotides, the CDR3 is TGCGCCAGCAGCGCAGGACAGATATACGAGCAGTACTTC.

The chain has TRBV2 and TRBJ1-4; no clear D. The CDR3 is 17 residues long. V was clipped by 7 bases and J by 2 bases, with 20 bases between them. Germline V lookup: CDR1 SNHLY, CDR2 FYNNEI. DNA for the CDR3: TGTGCCAGCATTGGCTACGAGGGATTCGCGACTAATGAAAAACTGTTTTTT. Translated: CASIGYEGFATNEKLFF.

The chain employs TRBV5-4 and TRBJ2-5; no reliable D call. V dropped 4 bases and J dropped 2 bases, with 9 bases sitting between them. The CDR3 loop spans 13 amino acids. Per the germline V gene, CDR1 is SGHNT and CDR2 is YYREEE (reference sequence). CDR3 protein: CASSSPGQETQYF. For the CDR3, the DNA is TGTGCCAGCAGCAGTCCAGGACAAGAGACCCAGTACTTC.

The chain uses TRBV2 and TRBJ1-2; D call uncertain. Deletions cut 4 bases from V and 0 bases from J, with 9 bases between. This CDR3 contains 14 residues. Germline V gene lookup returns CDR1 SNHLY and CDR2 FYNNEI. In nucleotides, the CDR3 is TGTGCCAGCAGTGCTTGGGAATCTAACTATGGCTACACCTTC. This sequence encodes CASSAWESNYGYTF.

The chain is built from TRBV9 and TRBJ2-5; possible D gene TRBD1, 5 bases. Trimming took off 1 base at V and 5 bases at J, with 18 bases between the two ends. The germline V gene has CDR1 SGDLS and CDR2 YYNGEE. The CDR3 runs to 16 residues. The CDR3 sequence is CASSVSGHLRLETQYF. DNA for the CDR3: TGTGCCAGCAGCGTAAGTGGACACCTTCGACTGGAGACCCAGTACTTC. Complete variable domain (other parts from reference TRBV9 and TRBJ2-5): DSGVTQTPKHLITATGQRVTLRCSPRSGDLSVYWYQQSLDQGLQFLIQYYNGEERAKGNILERFSAQQFPDLHSELNLSSLELGDSALYFCASSVSGHLRLETQYFGPGTRLLVL.

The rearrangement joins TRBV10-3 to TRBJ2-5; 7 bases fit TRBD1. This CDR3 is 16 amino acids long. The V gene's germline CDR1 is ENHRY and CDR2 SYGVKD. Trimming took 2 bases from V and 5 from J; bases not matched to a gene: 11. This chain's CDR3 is CAISELGQGVSETQYF. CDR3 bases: TGTGCCATCAGTGAGCTGGGGCAGGGGGTTAGTGAGACCCAGTACTTC.

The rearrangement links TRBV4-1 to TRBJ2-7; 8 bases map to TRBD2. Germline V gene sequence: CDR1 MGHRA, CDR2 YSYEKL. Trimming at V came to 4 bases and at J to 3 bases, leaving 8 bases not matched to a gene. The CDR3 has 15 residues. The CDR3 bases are TGCGCCAGCAGCCTCGGACTAGCTCCCAACTACGAGCAGTACTTC. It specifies CASSLGLAPNYEQYF.

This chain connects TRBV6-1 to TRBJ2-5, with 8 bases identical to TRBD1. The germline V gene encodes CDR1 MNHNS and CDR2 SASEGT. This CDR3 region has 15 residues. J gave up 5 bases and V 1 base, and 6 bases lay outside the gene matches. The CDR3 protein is CASSEGQGALETQYF. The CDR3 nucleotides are TGTGCCAGCAGTGAAGGGCAGGGGGCCTTGGAGACCCAGTACTTC.

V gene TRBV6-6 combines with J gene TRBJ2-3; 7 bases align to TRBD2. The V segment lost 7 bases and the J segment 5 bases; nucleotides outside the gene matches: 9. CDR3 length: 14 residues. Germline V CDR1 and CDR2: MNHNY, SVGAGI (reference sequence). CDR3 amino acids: CASTGTSGGDTQYF. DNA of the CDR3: TGTGCCAGCACGGGGACGTCGGGGGGAGATACGCAGTATTTT.

The CDR3 region is CASSESGTGLGTEAFF. The CDR3 region has the DNA TGCGCCAGCAGTGAGTCCGGGACAGGGCTGGGCACTGAAGCTTTCTTT. The J gene is TRBJ1-1, the V gene TRBV10-2; 9 bases match TRBD1. Trimming at V came to 0 bases and at J to 4 bases, leaving 6 bases not matched to a gene. The CDR3 contains 16 residues. Germline lookup yields CDR1 WSHSY and CDR2 SAAADI.

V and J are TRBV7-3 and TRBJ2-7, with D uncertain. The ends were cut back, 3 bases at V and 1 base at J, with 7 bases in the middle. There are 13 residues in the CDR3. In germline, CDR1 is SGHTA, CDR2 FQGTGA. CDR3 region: CASSFFPSYEQYF. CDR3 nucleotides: TGTGCCAGCAGCTTTTTTCCTTCCTACGAGCAGTACTTC. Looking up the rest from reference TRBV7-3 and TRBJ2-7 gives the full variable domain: GAGVSQTPSNKVTEKGKYVELRCDPISGHTALYWYRQSLGQGPEFLIYFQGTGAADDSGLPNDRFFAVRPEGSVSTLKIQRTERGDSAVYLCASSFFPSYEQYFGPGTRLTVT.

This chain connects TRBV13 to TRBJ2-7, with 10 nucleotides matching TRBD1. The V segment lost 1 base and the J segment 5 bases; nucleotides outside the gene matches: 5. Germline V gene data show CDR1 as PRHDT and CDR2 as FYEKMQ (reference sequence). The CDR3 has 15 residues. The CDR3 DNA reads TGTGCCAGCAGCTTAGAGGGACAGGGGTTCCACGAGCAGTACTTC. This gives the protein CASSLEGQGFHEQYF.

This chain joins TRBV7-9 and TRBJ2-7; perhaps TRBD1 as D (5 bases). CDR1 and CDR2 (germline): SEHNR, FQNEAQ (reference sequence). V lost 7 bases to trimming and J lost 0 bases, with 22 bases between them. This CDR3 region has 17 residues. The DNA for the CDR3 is TGTGCCAGCAACGAACCCCGCTTAGGGGCTAGCTCCTACGAGCAGTACTTC. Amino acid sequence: CASNEPRLGASSYEQYF.

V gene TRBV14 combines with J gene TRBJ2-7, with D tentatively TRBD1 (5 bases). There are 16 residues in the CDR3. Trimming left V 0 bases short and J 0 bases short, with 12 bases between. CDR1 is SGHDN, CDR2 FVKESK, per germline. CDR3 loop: CASSQDQGISSYEQYF. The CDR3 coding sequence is TGTGCCAGCAGCCAAGACCAGGGCATCTCCTCCTACGAGCAGTACTTC. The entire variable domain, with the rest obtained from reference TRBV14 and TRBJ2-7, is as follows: EAGVTQFPSHSVIEKGQTVTLRCDPISGHDNLYWYRRVMGKEIKFLLHFVKESKQDESGMPNNRFLAERTGGTYSTLKVQPAELEDSGVYFCASSQDQGISSYEQYFGPGTRLTVT.

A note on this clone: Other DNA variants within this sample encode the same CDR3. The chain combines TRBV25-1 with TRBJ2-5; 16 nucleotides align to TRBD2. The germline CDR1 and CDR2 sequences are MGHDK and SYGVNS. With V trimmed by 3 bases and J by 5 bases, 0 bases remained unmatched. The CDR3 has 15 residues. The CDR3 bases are TGTGCCAGCAGTGAGGGACTAGCGGGGGGGGAGACCCAGTACTTC. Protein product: CASSEGLAGGETQYF.

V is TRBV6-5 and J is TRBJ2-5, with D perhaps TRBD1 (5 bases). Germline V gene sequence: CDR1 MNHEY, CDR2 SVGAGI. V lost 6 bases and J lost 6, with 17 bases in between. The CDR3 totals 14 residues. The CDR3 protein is CASRLGQGRQTQYF. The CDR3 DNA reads TGTGCCAGCAGGCTTGGGCAGGGTAGGCAGACCCAGTACTTC.

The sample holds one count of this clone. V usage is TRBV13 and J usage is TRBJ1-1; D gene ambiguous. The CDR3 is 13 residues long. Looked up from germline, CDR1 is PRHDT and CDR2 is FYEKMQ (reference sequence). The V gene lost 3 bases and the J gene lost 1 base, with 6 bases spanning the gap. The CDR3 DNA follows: TGTGCCAGCAGCTTTGGCCGGAACACTGAAGCTTTCTTT. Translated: CASSFGRNTEAFF.

As DNA, the CDR3 is TGCGCCAGCAGGCCCCGGGACAGGGAAAATGGCTACACCTTC. Translating it yields CASRPRDRENGYTF. The chain has TRBV5-1 and TRBJ1-2; 9 nucleotides match TRBD1. Germline V gives CDR1 SGHRS, CDR2 YFSETQ. After removal of 5 bases from V and 6 bases from J, the junction contained 8 bases not matched to a gene. The CDR3 is 14 amino acids.

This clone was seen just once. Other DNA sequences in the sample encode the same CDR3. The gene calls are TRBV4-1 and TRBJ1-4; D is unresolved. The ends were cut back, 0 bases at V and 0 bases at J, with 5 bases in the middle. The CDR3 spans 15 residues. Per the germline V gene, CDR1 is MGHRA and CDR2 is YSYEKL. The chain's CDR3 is CASSQEAATNEKLFF. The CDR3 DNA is TGCGCCAGCAGCCAAGAAGCCGCAACTAATGAAAAACTGTTTTTT.

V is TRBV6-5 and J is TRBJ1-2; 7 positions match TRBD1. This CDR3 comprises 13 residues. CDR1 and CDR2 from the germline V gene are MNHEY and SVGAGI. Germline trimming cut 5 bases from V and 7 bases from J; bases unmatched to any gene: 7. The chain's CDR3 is CASSVRGDGGYTF. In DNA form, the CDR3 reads TGTGCCAGCAGTGTCAGGGGGGATGGTGGCTACACCTTC.

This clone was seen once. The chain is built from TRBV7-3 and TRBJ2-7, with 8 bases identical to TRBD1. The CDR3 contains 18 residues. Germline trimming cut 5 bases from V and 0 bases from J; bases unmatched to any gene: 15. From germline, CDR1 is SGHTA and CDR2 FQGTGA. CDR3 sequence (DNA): TGTGCCAGCAGCCCCAAATGGGGACAGGACCCATTCTCCTACGAGCAGTACTTC. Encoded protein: CASSPKWGQDPFSYEQYF. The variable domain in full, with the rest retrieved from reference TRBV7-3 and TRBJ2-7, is GAGVSQTPSNKVTEKGKYVELRCDPISGHTALYWYRQSLGQGPEFLIYFQGTGAADDSGLPNDRFFAVRPEGSVSTLKIQRTERGDSAVYLCASSPKWGQDPFSYEQYFGPGTRLTVT.

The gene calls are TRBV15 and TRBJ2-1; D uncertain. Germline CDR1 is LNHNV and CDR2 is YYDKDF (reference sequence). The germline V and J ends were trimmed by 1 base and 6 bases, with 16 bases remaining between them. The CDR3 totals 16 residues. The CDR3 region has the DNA TGTGCCACCAGCAGAGTGCGGCAGGTGGACCCCAATGAGCAGTTCTTC. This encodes CATSRVRQVDPNEQFF. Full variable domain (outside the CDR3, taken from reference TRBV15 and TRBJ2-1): DAMVIQNPRYQVTQFGKPVTLSCSQTLNHNVMYWYQQKSSQAPKLLFHYYDKDFNNEADTPDNFQSRRPNTSFCFLDIRSPGLGDTAMYLCATSRVRQVDPNEQFFGPGTRLTVL.

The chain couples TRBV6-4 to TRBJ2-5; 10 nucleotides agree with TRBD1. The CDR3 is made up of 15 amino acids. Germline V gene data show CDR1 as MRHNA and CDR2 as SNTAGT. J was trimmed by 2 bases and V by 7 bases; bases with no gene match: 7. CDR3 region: CASTCGDRGQETQYF. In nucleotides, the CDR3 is TGTGCCAGCACCTGCGGGGACAGGGGACAAGAGACCCAGTACTTC.

In DNA, the CDR3 is TGTGCCAGCAGCTTTCAGAGGCAACCCCTCCACTTT. Translation: CASSFQRQPLHF. V is TRBV7-2 and J is TRBJ1-6; unclear D gene. Trimming pared 3 bases from V and 12 bases from J, leaving 9 bases between. CDR3 length equals 12 residues. Germline CDR1 and CDR2: SGHTA and FQGNSA.

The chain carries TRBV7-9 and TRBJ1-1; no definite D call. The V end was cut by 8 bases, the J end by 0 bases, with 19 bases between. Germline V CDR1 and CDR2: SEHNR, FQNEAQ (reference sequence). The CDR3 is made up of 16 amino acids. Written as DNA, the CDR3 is TGTGCCAGCGGACTCTCCTCGATGGGGTTGAACACTGAAGCTTTCTTT. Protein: CASGLSSMGLNTEAFF.

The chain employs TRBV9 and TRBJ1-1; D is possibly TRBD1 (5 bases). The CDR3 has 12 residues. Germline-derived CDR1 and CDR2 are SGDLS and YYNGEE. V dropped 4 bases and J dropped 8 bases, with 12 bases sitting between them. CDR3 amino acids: CASSRGDSEAFF. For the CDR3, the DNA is TGTGCCAGCAGCCGAGGGGATTCGGAAGCTTTCTTT.